The present T cell receptor (beta chain) was sequenced within a study of shared clonotypes between healthy human individuals. On the study more broadly: There were three CD4 naive, three CD4 memory, two CD8 naive and one CD8 memory plates per donor.

Study-wide points: Sequencing depth was a factor that was expected to affect clonotype sharing among donors. The study found about 5% of naive CD4 clonotypes shared across a few donors.

V lost 4 bases and J lost 1; bases outside the gene matches: 1. Germline CDR1 and CDR2: SQVTM and ANQGSEA. The CDR3 length is 13 residues. Assay: immunoSEQ multiplex PCR; the TCRdb copy retains only in-frame clones and omits some. The sample lists fewer than 1.8 million clones; 98% were seen once. All donors were healthy HIV-negative adults lacking recent acute infections or vaccinations. Points on this clone: Its antigen is currently unknown. At the DNA level, this CDR3 is encoded by other sequences in the same sample as well.

This chain connects TRBV29-1 to TRBJ2-5; TRBD2 aligns across 9 bases. Sequenced: naive CD4+ T cells sorted from blood. Subset described: CD45RA+ positively selected. This receptor was identified in a man aged 25-45 years in good health. In DNA, the CDR3 is TGCAGCGTTGGACTAGCGGCCCAAGAGACCCAGTACTTC. It specifies CSVGLAAQETQYF. Variable domain in full (rest from reference TRBV29-1 and TRBJ2-5): SAVISQKPSRDICQRGTSLTIQCQVDSQVTMMFWYRQQPGQSLTLIATANQGSEATYESGFVIDKFPISRPNLTFSTLTVSNMSPEDSSIYLCSVGLAAQETQYFGPGTRLLVL.